The 25 T cell receptor beta chains in this list originate from one sample, sequenced in a study of blood T cell repertoires in COVID-19. Profiled with immunoSEQ multiplex PCR; TCRdb holds only in-frame clones, not every one. The sample has under 350,000 clones; approximately 85% are singletons. The sequencing input was peripheral blood. These receptors came from a human donor in a cohort sampled during active COVID-19.

This chain uses TRBV18 with TRBJ2-6; TRBD2 agrees at 10 bases. The CDR3 is 18 amino acids. V dropped 3 bases and J dropped 2; count of bases not matched to a gene: 7. Germline CDR1 and CDR2: KGHSH and LQKENI. The CDR3 DNA reads as TGTGCCAGCTCACCCGCTAGCGGGGGAAGTACTGGGGCCAACGTCCTGACTTTC. It encodes CASSPASGGSTGANVLTF.

Comment on this clone: A much larger clone differs from this one at a single base, so this may be a read error. This sample also contains other DNA sequences that code for the same CDR3. The chain employs TRBV27 and TRBJ2-7; 11 bases are shared with TRBD1. V lost 5 bases and J lost 3; bases outside the gene matches: 3. From germline, CDR1 is MNHEY and CDR2 SMNVEV (reference sequence). This CDR3 has 14 amino acids. The CDR3 DNA reads TGTGCCAGCAGTCCGGGGACAGGGGGCTACGAGCAGTACTTC. Its protein is CASSPGTGGYEQYF.

V gene TRBV6-5 combines with J gene TRBJ1-2, with D perhaps matching TRBD1 (5 bases). V lost 6 bases, J lost 4 bases, and 18 bases lay in between. From germline, CDR1 is MNHEY and CDR2 SVGAGI. This CDR3 spans 15 amino acids. In DNA form, the CDR3 reads TGTGCCAGCAGCCTAGAATTCACAGGCCCCTATGGCTACACCTTC. It translates to CASSLEFTGPYGYTF.

The V and J genes are TRBV5-5 and TRBJ1-2, with TRBD1 matching over 7 bases. J gave up 4 bases and V 4 bases, and 7 bases lay outside the gene matches. The length of the CDR3 is 14 residues. Per the germline V gene, CDR1 is SGHKS and CDR2 is YYEKEE (reference sequence). The CDR3 region has the DNA TGTGCCAGCAGCCTGGAGACAGGGCTCTATGGCTACACCTTC. As protein: CASSLETGLYGYTF.

This chain joins TRBV4-2 and TRBJ2-1; 7 bases align to TRBD1. Unmatched junction bases numbered 12, after V lost 3 bases and J lost 4 bases. The germline V gene encodes CDR1 LGHNA and CDR2 YNFKEQ. The CDR3 totals 17 residues. For the CDR3, the DNA is TGTGCCAGCAGCCAGCCAAGACGGGACAGTAGGTACAATGAGCAGTTCTTC. Translation gives CASSQPRRDSRYNEQFF.

There are a few counts of this clone. The gene calls are TRBV14 and TRBJ1-2; D remains ambiguous. V dropped 2 bases and J dropped 1 base, with 5 bases sitting between them. Germline V gene lookup returns CDR1 SGHDN and CDR2 FVKESK. There are 13 residues in the CDR3. CDR3: CASSQPGNYGYTF. As DNA, the CDR3 is TGTGCCAGCAGCCAACCGGGTAACTATGGCTACACCTTC.

This clone is a singleton in its sample. The chain has TRBV14 and TRBJ2-3; no firm D call. Germline V gene lookup returns CDR1 SGHDN and CDR2 FVKESK. The CDR3 sequence is 13 residues long. Trimming cost V 3 bases and J 1 base, with 5 bases left between them. The CDR3 region is CASSQARTDTQYF. CDR3 sequence (DNA): TGTGCCAGCAGCCAGGCACGCACAGATACGCAGTATTTT.

The V call is TRBV10-1, the J call TRBJ2-7; D unresolved. With 3 bases removed from V and 3 bases from J, the gap between germline ends came to 9 bases. Germline V gene data show CDR1 as WNHNN and CDR2 as SYGVQD (reference sequence). The CDR3 has 13 residues. The CDR3 bases are TGCGCCAGCAGTGAAGCGAGGAACTACGAGCAGTACTTC. This sequence encodes CASSEARNYEQYF.

There are a few counts of this clone. The rearrangement links TRBV19 to TRBJ2-7; D is perhaps TRBD1 (5 bases). This CDR3 comprises 14 residues. Germline V gives CDR1 LNHDA, CDR2 SQIVND (reference sequence). V shed 3 bases and J shed 2 bases, with 11 bases lying between them. The CDR3 DNA is TGTGCCAGTAGTATCCAGGGCAGCCCCTACGAGCAGTACTTC. Translating gives CASSIQGSPYEQYF.

The chain joins TRBV10-3 to TRBJ2-3, with D hard to call. The CDR3 contains 14 residues. Germline CDR1 and CDR2: ENHRY and SYGVKD. Trimming took 8 bases from V and 2 from J, leaving 14 bases between them. CDR3 sequence reads: CAILDTNPTDTQYF. CDR3 in DNA: TGTGCCATCCTTGACACGAATCCCACAGATACGCAGTATTTT.

The V call is TRBV3-1 (or the pseudogene TRBV3-2), the J call TRBJ1-4; a possible D gene is TRBD1 (5 bases). The ends were cut back, 0 bases at V and 8 bases at J, with 13 bases in the middle. Looked up from germline, CDR1 is LGHDT and CDR2 is YNNKEL (reference sequence). The CDR3 spans 15 residues. CDR3 sequence reads: CASSQDGATGEKLFF. The CDR3 region has the DNA TGTGCCAGCAGCCAAGATGGGGCGACTGGGGAAAAACTGTTTTTT.

The rearrangement links TRBV5-1 to TRBJ1-2; 8 bases map to TRBD1. V lost 3 bases and J lost 2; bases outside the gene matches: 6. The length of the CDR3 is 15 residues. Germline values: CDR1 SGHRS, CDR2 YFSETQ. The CDR3 DNA sequence: TGCGCCAGCAGCTCAGGGACAGGTCGGAACTATGGCTACACCTTC. Its translation is CASSSGTGRNYGYTF.

The V and J genes are TRBV7-7 and TRBJ2-1; tentative D call: TRBD1 (6 bases). The CDR3 spans 16 residues. Trimming cost V 5 bases and J 6 bases, with 20 bases left between them. Looked up from germline, CDR1 is SSHAT and CDR2 is FNYEAQ (reference sequence). In nucleotides, the CDR3 is TGTGCCAGCAGCCCCACCACAGGGTCGACTATCAATGAGCAGTTCTTC. As protein: CASSPTTGSTINEQFF.

The chain recombines TRBV7-2 with TRBJ1-6; D is unresolved. Trimming stripped 4 bases from V and 9 bases from J, with 19 bases between. This CDR3 spans 16 amino acids. Germline CDR1 is SGHTA and CDR2 is FQGNSA. CDR3 residues: CASSSAADGLASPLHF. The CDR3 coding sequence is TGTGCCAGCAGCTCAGCAGCCGACGGGTTAGCTTCACCCCTCCACTTT.

The J gene is TRBJ1-2, the V gene TRBV19; D is unclear. The germline V and J ends were trimmed by 9 bases and 4 bases, with 18 bases remaining between them. The CDR3 spans 14 residues. The V gene's germline CDR1 is LNHDA and CDR2 SQIVND (reference sequence). The DNA of the CDR3 is TGTGCCAGCTACCAGAGGGCCAGTGTCTATGGCTACACCTTC. This sequence encodes CASYQRASVYGYTF.

The chain links TRBV18 to TRBJ2-6; no firm D call. CDR3 length: 17 amino acids. Germline CDR1 reads KGHSH; CDR2 reads LQKENI. Trimming took 2 bases from V and 3 from J, leaving 14 bases between them. CDR3: CASSPFRQSGGANVLTF. CDR3 DNA: TGTGCCAGCTCACCATTCCGACAATCCGGTGGGGCCAACGTCCTGACTTTC.

This clone was observed once. V gene TRBV5-1 combines with J gene TRBJ2-1; D is ambiguous. V was shortened by 0 bases and J by 12 bases, with 10 bases between the two germline ends. There are 12 residues in the CDR3. Germline V lookup: CDR1 SGHRS, CDR2 YFSETQ. CDR3 DNA sequence: TGCGCCAGCAGCTTGGACCCGAGAGGGCAGTTCTTC. Translated, it gives CASSLDPRGQFF. The full variable domain, in which reference TRBV5-1 and TRBJ2-1 provide the parts outside the CDR3, is KAGVTQTPRYLIKTRGQQVTLSCSPISGHRSVSWYQQTPGQGLQFLFEYFSETQRNKGNFPGRFSGRQFSNSRSEMNVSTLELGDSALYLCASSLDPRGQFFGPGTRLTVL.

The genes are TRBV27 and TRBJ1-2; 7 bases fit TRBD1. Germline V gene data show CDR1 as MNHEY and CDR2 as SMNVEV (reference sequence). CDR3 size: 14 residues. After removal of 5 bases from V and 2 bases from J, the junction contained 5 bases not matched to a gene. Written as DNA, the CDR3 is TGTGCCAGCAGTCGAACGACAGGGAACTATGGCTACACCTTC. Its translation is CASSRTTGNYGYTF.

The rearrangement links TRBV12-3 or TRBV12-4 to TRBJ1-1; maybe TRBD1 (5 bases). Trimming took off 4 bases at V and 6 bases at J, with 12 bases between the two ends. The CDR3 length is 13 residues. The CDR3, as DNA: TGTGCCAGCAGTTGGAGAAAGGGGCCTGAAGCTTTCTTT. This encodes CASSWRKGPEAFF.

Written as DNA, the CDR3 is TGTGCCAGCAGCCAAGATCCGCGGGGGGCCGACACCGGGGAGCTGTTTTTT. Translating it yields CASSQDPRGADTGELFF. This chain links TRBV3-1 (or the pseudogene TRBV3-2) with TRBJ2-2; TRBD2 matches 8 bases. Unmatched junction bases numbered 6, after V lost 0 bases and J lost 3 bases. This CDR3 comprises 17 residues. Germline lookup yields CDR1 LGHDT and CDR2 YNNKEL (reference sequence).

The chain joins TRBV7-3 to TRBJ1-1, with TRBD1 matching 7 bases. V lost 6 bases and J lost 5; bases outside the gene matches: 6. This CDR3 has 13 residues. Germline CDR1 reads SGHTA; CDR2 reads FQGTGA. The CDR3, as DNA: TGTGCCAGCAGACTCAGGGGGGATACTGAAGCTTTCTTT. Translating it yields CASRLRGDTEAFF. The complete variable domain, with remaining parts taken from reference TRBV7-3 and TRBJ1-1, reads GAGVSQTPSNKVTEKGKYVELRCDPISGHTALYWYRQSLGQGPEFLIYFQGTGAADDSGLPNDRFFAVRPEGSVSTLKIQRTERGDSAVYLCASRLRGDTEAFFGQGTRLTVV.

J is TRBJ1-1 and V is TRBV5-6; 7 bases agree with TRBD1. CDR3 length: 12 residues. CDR1 and CDR2 from the germline V gene are SGHDT and YYEEEE. V dropped 4 bases and J dropped 10; count of bases not matched to a gene: 7. CDR3 coding DNA: TGTGCCAGCAGCCCCACAGGGGAATTAGCTTTCTTT. This codes for CASSPTGELAFF.

This rearrangement joins TRBV14 to TRBJ2-7, with D perhaps matching TRBD1 (6 bases). V was shortened by 6 bases and J by 1 base, with 10 bases between the two germline ends. CDR3 length: 13 residues. CDR1 is SGHDN and CDR2 is FVKESK in the germline V gene. The CDR3 protein is CASRTGYSYEQYF. CDR3 bases: TGTGCCAGCAGGACAGGCTATTCCTACGAGCAGTACTTC.

The sample holds one count of this clone. The rearrangement joins TRBV2 to TRBJ1-2, with D perhaps TRBD1 (6 bases). V lost 2 bases to trimming and J lost 4 bases, with 14 bases between them. This CDR3 spans 15 amino acids. The germline gives CDR1 SNHLY, CDR2 FYNNEI. The CDR3 reads CASSEMAGVIYGYTF. CDR3 coding DNA: TGTGCCAGCAGTGAAATGGCAGGGGTAATCTATGGCTACACCTTC.

The chain employs TRBV6-5 and TRBJ1-3; D uncertain. Germline CDR1 reads MNHEY; CDR2 reads SVGAGI. V was shortened by 2 bases and J by 11 bases, with 19 bases between the two germline ends. The CDR3 extends over 15 amino acids. The CDR3 sequence is CASSYTGLGITPIYF. DNA of the CDR3: TGTGCCAGCAGTTACACTGGACTCGGGATTACTCCCATATATTTT.